Listed below are T cell receptor beta chains from one sample, sequenced in a study of response to subunit inactivated influenza vaccine. A single record per CDR3 protein comes from TCRdb applying MiXCR to the RT-PCR reads. The repertoire holds about 650,000 distinct CDR3 sequences, with around 15% as singletons. The source material was PBMCs from blood, sampled roughly 15 days before vaccination. Source of these receptors: a man aged 45-65 years who received an inactivated influenza vaccine. The conserved cysteine and the conserved F or W are not part of the CDR3 here. The D gene is left open where the match is weak.

J,D,V,length,CDR3
TRBJ2-7,TRBD1,TRBV6-5,13,ASSYSWTGEYEQY
TRBJ2-1,TRBD1,TRBV2,13,ASVVDRGSYNEQF
TRBJ1-2,NA,TRBV3-1,13,ASSQGLAGRYGYT
TRBJ2-1,TRBD2,TRBV12-3/TRBV12-4,10,AISLQAGVRF
TRBJ2-4,NA,TRBV24-1,12,ATSDLKDRDIQY
TRBJ2-1,NA,TRBV11-2,10,ASRHTYNEQF
TRBJ1-6,TRBD1,TRBV6-2/TRBV6-3,13,ASSYSRTGKSPLH
TRBJ2-3,NA,TRBV28,12,ASAWRQRADTQY
TRBJ2-3,NA,TRBV6-6,10,ASSYTPDTQY
TRBJ2-3,NA,TRBV7-6,13,ASSPSPTGRDTQY
NA,NA,TRBV29-1,10,SVGHDTDTQH
TRBJ2-3,NA,TRBV12-3/TRBV12-4,13,ASSLKRRNTDTQY
TRBJ1-6,TRBD1,TRBV12-3/TRBV12-4,13,ASSLGGTGLSPLH
TRBJ1-3,NA,TRBV6-5,16,ASSYFPPSRQTGNTIY
TRBJ1-2,TRBD1,TRBV6-5,12,ASSLQGWGYGYT
TRBJ1-3,NA,TRBV7-2,13,ASSSNRASGNTIY
TRBJ2-5,TRBD2,TRBV28,14,ASSLAIAGAQETQH
TRBJ2-5,NA,TRBV15,14,ATSRDLARGPETQY
TRBJ1-1,NA,TRBV6-2/TRBV6-3,12,ASSYGGRNTEAF
TRBJ2-5,NA,TRBV10-1,13,ASSESMTGEETQY
TRBJ2-1,TRBD1,TRBV5-1,14,ASSPRVGTGNNEQF
TRBJ1-1,TRBD1,TRBV4-1,13,ASSHSRTGVFEAF
TRBJ2-5,NA,TRBV27,12,ASSPLGAGETQY
TRBJ1-6,TRBD1,TRBV5-1,13,ASSLGDSSGSPLH
TRBJ2-7,TRBD1,TRBV29-1,11,SVAGQDSYEQY
TRBJ2-5,TRBD1,TRBV29-1,12,SVATGTGGETQY
TRBJ1-4,NA,TRBV20-1,12,SAKYRGSNEKLF
TRBJ2-5,TRBD2,TRBV4-1,15,ASSQVLSGNQRETQY
TRBJ2-5,NA,TRBV7-2,12,ASTKRRAWETQY
TRBJ2-7,NA,TRBV5-1,13,ASSSHQGPRYEQY
TRBJ2-3,NA,TRBV7-2,14,ASSLVGGTTADTQY
TRBJ2-3,NA,TRBV18,14,ASSLRTEGLTDTQY
TRBJ2-1,TRBD2,TRBV9,13,ASSTEPSGRNEQF
TRBJ2-5,NA,TRBV20-1,12,SARREPYQETQY
TRBJ1-3,NA,TRBV12-3/TRBV12-4,12,ASSWVGAGNTIY
TRBJ1-2,NA,TRBV5-6,14,ASRLLFGGRGYGYT
TRBJ2-3,TRBD1,TRBV2,14,ASSAPGTGSTDTQY
TRBJ2-7,TRBD2,TRBV11-2,15,ASSTGLAGISSYEQY
TRBJ2-5,TRBD1,TRBV6-1,13,ASAGQGSGQETQY
TRBJ2-3,NA,TRBV29-1,13,SVRAGRTSTDTQY